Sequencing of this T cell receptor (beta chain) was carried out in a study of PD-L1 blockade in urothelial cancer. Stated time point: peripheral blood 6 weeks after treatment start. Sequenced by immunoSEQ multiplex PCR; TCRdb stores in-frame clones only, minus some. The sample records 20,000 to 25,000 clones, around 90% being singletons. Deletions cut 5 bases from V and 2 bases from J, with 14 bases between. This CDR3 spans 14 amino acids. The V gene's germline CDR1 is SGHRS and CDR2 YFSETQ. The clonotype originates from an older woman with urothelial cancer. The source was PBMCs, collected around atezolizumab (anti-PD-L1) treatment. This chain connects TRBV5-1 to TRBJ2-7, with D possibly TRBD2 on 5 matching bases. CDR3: CASSSAGLAYEQYF. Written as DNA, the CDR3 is TGCGCCAGCAGTTCGGCGGGTTTAGCCTACGAGCAGTACTTC.